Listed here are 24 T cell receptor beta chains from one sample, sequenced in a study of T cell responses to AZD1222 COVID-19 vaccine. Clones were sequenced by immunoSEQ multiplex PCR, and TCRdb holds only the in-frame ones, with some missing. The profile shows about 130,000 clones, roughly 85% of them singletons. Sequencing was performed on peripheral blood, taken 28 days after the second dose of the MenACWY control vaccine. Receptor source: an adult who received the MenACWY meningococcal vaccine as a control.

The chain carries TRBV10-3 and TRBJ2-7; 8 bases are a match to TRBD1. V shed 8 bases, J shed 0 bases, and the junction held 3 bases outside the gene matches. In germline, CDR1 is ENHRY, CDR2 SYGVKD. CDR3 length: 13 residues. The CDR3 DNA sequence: TGTGCCATCGGGACAGGTAACTCCTACGAGCAGTACGTC. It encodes CAIGTGNSYEQYV.

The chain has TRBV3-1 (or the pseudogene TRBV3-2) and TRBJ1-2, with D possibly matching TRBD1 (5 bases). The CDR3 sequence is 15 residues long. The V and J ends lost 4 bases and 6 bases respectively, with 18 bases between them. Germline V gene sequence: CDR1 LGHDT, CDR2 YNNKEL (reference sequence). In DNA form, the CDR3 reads TGTGCCAGCAGCCTCGGATCGGGGAGGGACCATGGCTACACCTTC. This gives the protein CASSLGSGRDHGYTF.

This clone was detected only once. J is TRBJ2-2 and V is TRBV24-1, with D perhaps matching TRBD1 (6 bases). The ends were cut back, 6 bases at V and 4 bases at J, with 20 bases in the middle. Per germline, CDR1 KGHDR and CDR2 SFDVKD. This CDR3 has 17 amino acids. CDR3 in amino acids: CATSFGRGPRGTGELFF. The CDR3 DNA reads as TGTGCCACCAGTTTCGGCAGGGGCCCCCGAGGCACCGGGGAGCTGTTTTTT.

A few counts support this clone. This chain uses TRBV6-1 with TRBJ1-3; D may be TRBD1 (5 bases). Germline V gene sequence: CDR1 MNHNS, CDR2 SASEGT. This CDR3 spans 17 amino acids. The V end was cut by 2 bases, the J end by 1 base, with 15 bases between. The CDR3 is CASSEFGRDRSGNTIYF. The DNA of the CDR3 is TGTGCCAGCAGTGAATTCGGCAGGGACCGGTCTGGAAACACCATATATTTT.

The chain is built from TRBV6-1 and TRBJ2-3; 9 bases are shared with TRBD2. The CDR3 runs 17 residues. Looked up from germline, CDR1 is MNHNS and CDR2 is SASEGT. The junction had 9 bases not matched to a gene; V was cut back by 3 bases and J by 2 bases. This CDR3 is CASSDVKAGGLTDTQYF. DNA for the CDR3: TGTGCCAGCAGTGATGTAAAAGCGGGGGGTCTCACAGATACGCAGTATTTT.

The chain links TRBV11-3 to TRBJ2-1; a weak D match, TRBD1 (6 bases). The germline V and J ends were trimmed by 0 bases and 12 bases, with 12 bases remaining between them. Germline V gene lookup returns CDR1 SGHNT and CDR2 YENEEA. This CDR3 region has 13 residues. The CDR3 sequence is CASSLDVDSRQFF. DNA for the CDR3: TGTGCCAGCAGCTTAGATGTGGACAGCCGGCAGTTCTTC. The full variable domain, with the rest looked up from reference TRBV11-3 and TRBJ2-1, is EAGVVQSPRYKIIEKKQPVAFWCNPISGHNTLYWYLQNLGQGPELLIRYENEEAVDDSQLPKDRFSAERLKGVDSTLKIQPAELGDSAVYLCASSLDVDSRQFFGPGTRLTVL.

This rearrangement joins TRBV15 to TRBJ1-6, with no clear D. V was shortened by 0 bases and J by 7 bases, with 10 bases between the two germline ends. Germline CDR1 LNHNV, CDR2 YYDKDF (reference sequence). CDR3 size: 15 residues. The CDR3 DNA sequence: TGTGCCACCAGCAGAGAACGGCTGGAAAATTCACCCCTCCACTTT. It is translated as CATSRERLENSPLHF.

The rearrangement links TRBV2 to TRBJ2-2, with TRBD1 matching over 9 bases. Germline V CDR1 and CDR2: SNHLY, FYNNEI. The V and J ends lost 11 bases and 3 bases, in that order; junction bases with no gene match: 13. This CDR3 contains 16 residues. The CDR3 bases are TGTGCCGGACAAAGCGGGACAGGGACGTACACCGGGGAGCTGTTTTTT. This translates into CAGQSGTGTYTGELFF.

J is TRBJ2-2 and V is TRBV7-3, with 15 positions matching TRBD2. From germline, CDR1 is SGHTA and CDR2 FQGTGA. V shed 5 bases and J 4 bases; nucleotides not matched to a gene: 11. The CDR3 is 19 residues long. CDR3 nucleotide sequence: TGTGCCAGCAGCCCCTGGCCGGGACTAGCGGGAGGTGGCACCGGGGAGCTGTTTTTT. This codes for CASSPWPGLAGGGTGELFF. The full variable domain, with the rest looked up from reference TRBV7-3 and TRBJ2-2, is GAGVSQTPSNKVTEKGKYVELRCDPISGHTALYWYRQSLGQGPEFLIYFQGTGAADDSGLPNDRFFAVRPEGSVSTLKIQRTERGDSAVYLCASSPWPGLAGGGTGELFFGEGSRLTVL.

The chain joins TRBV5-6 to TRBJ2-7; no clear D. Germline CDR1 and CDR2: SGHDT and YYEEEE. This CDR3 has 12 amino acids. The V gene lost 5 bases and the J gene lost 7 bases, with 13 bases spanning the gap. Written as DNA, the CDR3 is TGTGCCAGCAGTGTCGGTTTGTGGGAGCAGTACTTC. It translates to CASSVGLWEQYF.

The CDR3, as DNA: TGTGCCAGCCAGGGGGCCAGGAATCAGCCCCAGCATTTT. Amino acids: CASQGARNQPQHF. The rearrangement links TRBV11-2 to TRBJ1-5; the match to TRBD1 covers 8 bases. CDR1 is SGHAT, CDR2 FQNNGV, per germline. V was pared by 8 bases and J by 4 bases, with 4 bases of the junction left unmatched. The CDR3 is made up of 13 amino acids.

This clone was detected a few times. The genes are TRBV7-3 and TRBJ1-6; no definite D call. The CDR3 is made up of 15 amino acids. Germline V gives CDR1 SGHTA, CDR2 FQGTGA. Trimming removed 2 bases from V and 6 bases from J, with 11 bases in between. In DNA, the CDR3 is TGTGCCAGCAGCTTACAAGGGATTGGTAATTCACCCCTCCACTTT. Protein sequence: CASSLQGIGNSPLHF.

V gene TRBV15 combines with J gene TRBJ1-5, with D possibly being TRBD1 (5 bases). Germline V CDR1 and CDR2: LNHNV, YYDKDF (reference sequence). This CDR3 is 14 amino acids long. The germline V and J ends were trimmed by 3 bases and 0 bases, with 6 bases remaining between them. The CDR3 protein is CATSRGDSNQPQHF. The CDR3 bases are TGTGCCACCAGCAGGGGGGATAGCAATCAGCCCCAGCATTTT.

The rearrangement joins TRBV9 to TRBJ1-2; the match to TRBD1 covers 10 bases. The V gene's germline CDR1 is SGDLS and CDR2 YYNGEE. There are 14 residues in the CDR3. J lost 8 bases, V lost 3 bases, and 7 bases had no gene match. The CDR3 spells CASSAYWDRGGYTF. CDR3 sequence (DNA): TGTGCCAGCAGCGCGTATTGGGACAGGGGCGGCTACACCTTC.

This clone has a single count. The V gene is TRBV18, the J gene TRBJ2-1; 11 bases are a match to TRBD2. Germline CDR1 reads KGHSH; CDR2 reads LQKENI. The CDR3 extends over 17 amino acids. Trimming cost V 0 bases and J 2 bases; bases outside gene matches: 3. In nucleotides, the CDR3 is TGTGCCAGCTCACCACCAACTAGCGGGGGTCCCTACAATGAGCAGTTCTTC. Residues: CASSPPTSGGPYNEQFF. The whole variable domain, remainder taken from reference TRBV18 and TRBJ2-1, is NAGVMQNPRHLVRRRGQEARLRCSPMKGHSHVYWYRQLPEEGLKFMVYLQKENIIDESGMPKERFSAEFPKEGPSILRIQQVVRGDSAAYFCASSPPTSGGPYNEQFFGPGTRLTVL.

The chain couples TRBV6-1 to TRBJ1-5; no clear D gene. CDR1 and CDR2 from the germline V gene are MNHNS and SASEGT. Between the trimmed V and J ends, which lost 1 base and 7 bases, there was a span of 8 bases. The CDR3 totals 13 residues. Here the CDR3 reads CASSEGVWQPQHF. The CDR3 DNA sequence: TGTGCCAGCAGTGAAGGGGTATGGCAGCCCCAGCATTTT.

This chain's CDR3 is CAISDYTGELFF. The CDR3 bases are TGTGCCATCAGTGACTACACCGGGGAGCTGTTTTTT. The V and J genes are TRBV10-3 and TRBJ2-2; D is ambiguous. The germline V and J ends were trimmed by 3 bases and 3 bases, with 2 bases remaining between them. The length of the CDR3 is 12 residues. Germline values: CDR1 ENHRY, CDR2 SYGVKD.

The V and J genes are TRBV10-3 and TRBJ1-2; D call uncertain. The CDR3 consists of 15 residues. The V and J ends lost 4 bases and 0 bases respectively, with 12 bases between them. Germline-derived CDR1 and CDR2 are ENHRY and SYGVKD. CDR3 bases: TGTGCCATCAGTGTGCCGGGCCAAACTAACTATGGCTACACCTTC. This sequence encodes CAISVPGQTNYGYTF.

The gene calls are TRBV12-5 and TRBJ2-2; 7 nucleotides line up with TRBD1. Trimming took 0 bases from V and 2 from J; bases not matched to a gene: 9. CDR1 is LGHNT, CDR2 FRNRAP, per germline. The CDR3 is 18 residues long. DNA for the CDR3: TGTGCTAGTGGTTTGGTACTAGACGGGACAGCCAACACCGGGGAGCTGTTTTTT. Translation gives CASGLVLDGTANTGELFF.

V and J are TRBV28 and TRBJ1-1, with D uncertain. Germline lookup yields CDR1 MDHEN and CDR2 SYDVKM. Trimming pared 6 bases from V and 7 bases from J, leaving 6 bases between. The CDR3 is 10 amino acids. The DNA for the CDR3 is TGTGCCAGCAGACAAAATGAAGCTTTCTTT. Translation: CASRQNEAFF.

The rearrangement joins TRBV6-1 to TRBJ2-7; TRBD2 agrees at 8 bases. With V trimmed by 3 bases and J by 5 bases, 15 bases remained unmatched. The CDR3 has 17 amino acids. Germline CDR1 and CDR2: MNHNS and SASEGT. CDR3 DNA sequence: TGTGCCAGCAGTGAGGAGAGCGGGGGCCCTTTATCCCACGAGCAGTACTTC. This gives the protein CASSEESGGPLSHEQYF.

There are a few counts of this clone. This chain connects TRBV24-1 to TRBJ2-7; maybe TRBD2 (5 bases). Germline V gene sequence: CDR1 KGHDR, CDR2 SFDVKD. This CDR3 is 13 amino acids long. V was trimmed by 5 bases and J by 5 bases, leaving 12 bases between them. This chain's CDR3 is CATSAPGSHEQYF. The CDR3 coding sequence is TGTGCCACCAGTGCCCCGGGGTCCCACGAGCAGTACTTC.

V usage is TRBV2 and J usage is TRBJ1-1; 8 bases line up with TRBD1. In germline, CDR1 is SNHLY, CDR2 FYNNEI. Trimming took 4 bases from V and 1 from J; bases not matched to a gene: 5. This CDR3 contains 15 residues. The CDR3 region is CASSVRTGSNTEAFF. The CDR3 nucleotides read TGTGCCAGCAGTGTCAGGACAGGGTCGAACACTGAAGCTTTCTTT.

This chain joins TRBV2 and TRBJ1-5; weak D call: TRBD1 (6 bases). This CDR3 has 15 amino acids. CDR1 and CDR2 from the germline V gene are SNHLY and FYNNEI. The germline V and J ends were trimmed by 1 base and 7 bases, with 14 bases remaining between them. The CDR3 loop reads CASSEGGTGHQPQHF. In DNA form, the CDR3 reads TGTGCCAGCAGTGAAGGGGGCACAGGGCACCAGCCCCAGCATTTT.